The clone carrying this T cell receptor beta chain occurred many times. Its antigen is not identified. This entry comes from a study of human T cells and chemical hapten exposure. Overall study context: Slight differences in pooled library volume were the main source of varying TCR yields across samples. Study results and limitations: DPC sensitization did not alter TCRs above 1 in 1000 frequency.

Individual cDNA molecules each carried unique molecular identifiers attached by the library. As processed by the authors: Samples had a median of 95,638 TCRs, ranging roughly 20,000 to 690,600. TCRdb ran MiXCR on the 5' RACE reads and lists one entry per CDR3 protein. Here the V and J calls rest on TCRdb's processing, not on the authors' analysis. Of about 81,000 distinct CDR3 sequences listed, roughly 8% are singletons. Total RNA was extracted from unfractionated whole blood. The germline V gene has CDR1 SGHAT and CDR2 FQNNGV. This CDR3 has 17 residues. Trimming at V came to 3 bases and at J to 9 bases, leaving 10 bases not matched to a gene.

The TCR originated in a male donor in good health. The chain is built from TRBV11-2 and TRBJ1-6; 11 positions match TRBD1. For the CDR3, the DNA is TGTGCCAGCAGCTTCGCGCCCGGGGACAGGGGGGGTTCACCCCTCCACTTT. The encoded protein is CASSFAPGDRGGSPLHF.